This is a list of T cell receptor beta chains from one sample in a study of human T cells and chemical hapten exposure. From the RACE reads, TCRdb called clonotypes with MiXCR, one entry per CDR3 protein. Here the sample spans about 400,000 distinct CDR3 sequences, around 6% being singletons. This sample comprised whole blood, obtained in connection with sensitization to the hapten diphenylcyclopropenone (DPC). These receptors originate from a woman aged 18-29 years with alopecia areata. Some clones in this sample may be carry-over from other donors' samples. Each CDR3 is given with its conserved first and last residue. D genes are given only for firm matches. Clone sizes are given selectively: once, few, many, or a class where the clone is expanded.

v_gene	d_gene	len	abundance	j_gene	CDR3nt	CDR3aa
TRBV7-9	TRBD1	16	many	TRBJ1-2	TGTGCCAGCAGTCTTAGCCTCAGGGGGCGCTTTACTGGCTACACCTTC	CASSLSLRGRFTGYTF
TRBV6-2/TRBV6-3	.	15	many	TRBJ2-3	TGTGCCAGCAGCTCATACATGTTGGCGCAAGATACGCAGTATTTT	CASSSYMLAQDTQYF
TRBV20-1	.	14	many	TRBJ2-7	TGCAGTGCTAGAGATGGGCATACTACCTACGAGCAGTACTTC	CSARDGHTTYEQYF
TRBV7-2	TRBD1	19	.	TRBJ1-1	TGTGCCAGCAGCTTAGCAGGGACAGCCCCATCGAGAATGAACACTGAAGCTTTCTTT	CASSLAGTAPSRMNTEAFF
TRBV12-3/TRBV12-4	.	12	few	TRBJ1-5	TGTGCCAGCAGCCTCGCCTATCAGCCCCAGCATTTT	CASSLAYQPQHF
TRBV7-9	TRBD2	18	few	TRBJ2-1	TGTGCCAGCAGCCCACCCCCGGGGCGGGGGGCCTCCTACAATGAGCAGTTCTTC	CASSPPPGRGASYNEQFF
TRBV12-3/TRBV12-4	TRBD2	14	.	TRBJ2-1	TGTGCCAGCATCGTCGGGACTAGCGGGGGGGCAGAGTTCTTC	CASIVGTSGGAEFF
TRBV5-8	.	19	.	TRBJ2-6	TGTGCCAGCAGCTTGCCTAGGTTCAAGGGCTCTTCTGGGGCCAACGTCCTGACTTTC	CASSLPRFKGSSGANVLTF
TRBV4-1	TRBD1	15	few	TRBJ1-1	TGCGCCAGCAGCCAAGTGGGAGGGGGACAGGTTGAAGCTTTCTTT	CASSQVGGGQVEAFF
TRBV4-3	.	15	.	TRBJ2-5	TGCGCCAGCAGCCAAGGGTCATTTACCGAAGAGACCCAGTACTTC	CASSQGSFTEETQYF